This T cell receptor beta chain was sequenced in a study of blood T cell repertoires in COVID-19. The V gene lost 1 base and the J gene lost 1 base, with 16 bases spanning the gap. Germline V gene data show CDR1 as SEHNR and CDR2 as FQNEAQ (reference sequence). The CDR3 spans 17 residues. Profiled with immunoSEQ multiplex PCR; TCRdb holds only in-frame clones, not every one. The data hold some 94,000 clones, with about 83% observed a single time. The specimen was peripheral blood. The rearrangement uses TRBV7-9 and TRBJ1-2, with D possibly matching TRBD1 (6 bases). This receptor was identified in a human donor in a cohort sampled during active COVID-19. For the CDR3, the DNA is TGTGCCAGCAGCTTAGAACGTCCAGGGGATCATAACTATGGCTACACCTTC. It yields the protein CASSLERPGDHNYGYTF.